This T cell receptor (beta chain) was found in a study of blood T cells in healthy people across ages. Study findings and constraints: Aged donors had fewer naive CD4+ cells and lower diversity than long-lived donors.

This clonotype was detected only a few times. The target antigen is unknown. The second PCR ran about 6 to 12 cycles with a sample-barcoded 5' primer and J-beta primers. Each of the cDNA molecules was tagged by a template-switch adaptor with 12 random nucleotides. CDR3-containing paired-end reads numbering at least 2.5 million came from each sample. MiXCR, applied by TCRdb to the 5' RACE reads, yields one record per CDR3 protein. This table has around 900,000 distinct CDR3 sequences, roughly 51% appearing once. The CDR3 is 12 residues long. V lost 6 bases to trimming and J lost 1 base, with 6 bases between them. Germline CDR1 and CDR2: MNHNY and SVGAGI (reference sequence). Peripheral blood samples of around 9.8 milliliters were drawn from each donor.

The receptor was derived from an older woman in good health. Sequenced input: blood. The rearrangement links TRBV6-6 to TRBJ1-2, with D possibly matching TRBD1 (6 bases). CDR3 sequence reads: CASRDSNYGYTF. The CDR3 region has the DNA TGTGCCAGCAGGGACAGTAACTATGGCTACACCTTC.